Presented here are 5 T cell receptor beta chains from one specimen sequenced in a study of CD8+CD57+ T cells in acquired aplastic anemia. Those patients picked for sequencing had displayed CD8+CD57+ cell expansion on flow cytometry. CDR3 and TCR beta VDJ profiling relied on genomic DNA as the template. Via MiXCR, TCRdb re-called the reads, giving one row per CDR3 protein. The sample lists approximately 300,000 distinct CDR3 sequences; approximately 60% were seen once. The specimen was sorted CD4+, CD8+, or CD8+CD57+ T cells (not recorded which) from PBMCs. These receptors were collected from a human donor with aplastic anemia.

CDR3 in amino acids: CASSSGSGNSYEQYF. The CDR3 region has the DNA TGTGCCAGCTCTTCGGGGTCAGGGAACTCCTACGAGCAGTACTTC. V gene TRBV6-1 combines with J gene TRBJ2-7, with D perhaps matching TRBD1 or TRBD2 (5 bases each). V was trimmed by 8 bases and J by 0 bases, leaving 17 bases between them. The CDR3 runs 15 residues. Germline V gives CDR1 MNHNS, CDR2 SASEGT.

This clonotype was detected ten times or more. This chain connects TRBV7-2 to TRBJ2-1; D unclear. The germline V gene encodes CDR1 SGHTA and CDR2 FQGNSA. The CDR3 is 12 amino acids. Trimming left V 5 bases short and J 5 bases short, with 7 bases between. The CDR3 coding sequence is TGTGCCAGCAGCGCTTTCAACAATGAGCAGTTCTTC. This sequence encodes CASSAFNNEQFF. Combining the CDR3 with reference TRBV7-2 and TRBJ2-1 gives the whole variable domain GAGVSQSPSNKVTEKGKDVELRCDPISGHTALYWYRQSLGQGLEFLIYFQGNSAPDKSGLPSDRFSAERTGGSVSTLTIQRTQQEDSAVYLCASSAFNNEQFFGPGTRLTVL.

Concerning this clonotype: The conserved final phenylalanine or tryptophan is absent from the CDR3, which likely points to a read error. This sequence joins TRBV5-1 and TRBJ2-2; TRBD2 agrees at 9 bases. The V and J ends lost 6 bases and 5 bases, in that order; junction bases with no gene match: 8. This CDR3 is 15 amino acids long. Germline values: CDR1 SGHRS, CDR2 YFSETQ. The CDR3 region is CASMAGGLWTGELFL. The DNA of the CDR3 is TGCGCCAGCATGGCGGGGGGGTTATGGACCGGGGAGCTGTTTCTT.

This clonotype was counted a single time. This rearrangement joins TRBV6-5 to TRBJ2-7; D unclear. In germline, CDR1 is MNHEY, CDR2 SVGAGI. V was trimmed by 2 bases and J by 4 bases, leaving 15 bases between them. The CDR3 is made up of 15 amino acids. The CDR3, as DNA: TGTGCCAGCAGTTACGAGTTGGGCAGCCTTTACGAGCAGTACTTC. It specifies CASSYELGSLYEQYF.

This clonotype occurred many times. The chain employs TRBV6-5 and TRBJ2-7; D remains ambiguous. Germline V gene sequence: CDR1 MNHEY, CDR2 SVGAGI. This CDR3 is built from 12 residues. Trimming took 5 bases from V and 3 from J, leaving 8 bases between them. The chain's CDR3 is CASSARHYEQYF. The CDR3 DNA reads TGTGCCAGCAGTGCCCGCCACTACGAGCAGTACTTC.